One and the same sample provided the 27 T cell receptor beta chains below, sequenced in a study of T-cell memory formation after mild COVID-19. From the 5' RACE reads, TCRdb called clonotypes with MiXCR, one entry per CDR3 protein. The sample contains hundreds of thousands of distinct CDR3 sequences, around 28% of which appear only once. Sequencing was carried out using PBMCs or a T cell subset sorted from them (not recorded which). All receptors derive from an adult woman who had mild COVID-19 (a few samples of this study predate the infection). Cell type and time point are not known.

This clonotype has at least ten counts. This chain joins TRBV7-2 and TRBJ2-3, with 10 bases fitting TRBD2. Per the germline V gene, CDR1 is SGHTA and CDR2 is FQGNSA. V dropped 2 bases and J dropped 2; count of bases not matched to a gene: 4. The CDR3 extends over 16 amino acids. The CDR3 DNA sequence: TGTGCCAGCAGCTTATGGGGGACTAGCGCCACAGATACGCAGTATTTT. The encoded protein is CASSLWGTSATDTQYF.

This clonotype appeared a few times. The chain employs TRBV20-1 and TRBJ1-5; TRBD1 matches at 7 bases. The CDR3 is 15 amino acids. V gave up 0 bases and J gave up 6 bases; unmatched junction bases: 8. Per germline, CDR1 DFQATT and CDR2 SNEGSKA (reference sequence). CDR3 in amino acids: CSARDPEGGRQPQHF. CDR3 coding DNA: TGCAGTGCTAGAGATCCGGAAGGGGGCCGTCAGCCCCAGCATTTT.

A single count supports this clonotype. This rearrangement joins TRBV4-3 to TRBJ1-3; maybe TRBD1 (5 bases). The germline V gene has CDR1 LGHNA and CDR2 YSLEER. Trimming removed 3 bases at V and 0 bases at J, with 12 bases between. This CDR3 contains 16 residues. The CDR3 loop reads CASSQGTENSGNTIYF. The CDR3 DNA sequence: TGCGCCAGCAGCCAGGGGACGGAGAACTCTGGAAACACCATATATTTT.

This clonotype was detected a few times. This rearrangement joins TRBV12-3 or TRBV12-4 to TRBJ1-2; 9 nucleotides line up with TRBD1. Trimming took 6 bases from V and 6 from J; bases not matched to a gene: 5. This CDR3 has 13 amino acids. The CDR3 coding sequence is TGTGCCAGCAGCACCGGGACAGGGAATGGCTACACCTTC. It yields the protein CASSTGTGNGYTF.

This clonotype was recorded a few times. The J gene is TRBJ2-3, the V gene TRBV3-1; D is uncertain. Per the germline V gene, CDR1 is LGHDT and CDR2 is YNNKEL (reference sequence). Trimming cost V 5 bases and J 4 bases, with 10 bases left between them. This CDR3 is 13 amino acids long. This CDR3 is CASSAKGPDTQYF. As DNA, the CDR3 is TGTGCCAGCAGCGCTAAGGGCCCAGATACGCAGTATTTT.

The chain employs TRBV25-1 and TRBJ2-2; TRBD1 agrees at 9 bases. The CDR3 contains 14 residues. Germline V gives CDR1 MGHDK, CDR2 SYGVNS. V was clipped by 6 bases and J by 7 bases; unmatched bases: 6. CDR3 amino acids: CASRGQGTGGELFF. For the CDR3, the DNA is TGTGCCAGCAGGGGACAGGGAACCGGCGGGGAGCTGTTTTTT.

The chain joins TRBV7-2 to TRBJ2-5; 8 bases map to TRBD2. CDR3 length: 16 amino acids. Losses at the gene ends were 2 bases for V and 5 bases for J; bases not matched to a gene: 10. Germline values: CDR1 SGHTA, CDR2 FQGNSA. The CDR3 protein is CASSLQSGSNSETQYF. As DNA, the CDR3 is TGTGCCAGCAGCTTACAGAGCGGGAGTAACTCGGAGACCCAGTACTTC.

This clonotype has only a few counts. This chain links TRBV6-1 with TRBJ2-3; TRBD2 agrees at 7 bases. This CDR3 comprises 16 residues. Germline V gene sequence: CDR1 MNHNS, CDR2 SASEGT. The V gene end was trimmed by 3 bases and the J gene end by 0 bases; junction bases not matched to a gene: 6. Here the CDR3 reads CASSDPTSTSTDTQYF. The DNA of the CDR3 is TGTGCCAGCAGTGACCCGACTAGCACAAGCACAGATACGCAGTATTTT.

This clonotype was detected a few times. The CDR3 reads CASSFQPSSEQYF. CDR3 bases: TGTGCCAGCAGCTTCCAACCCTCATCCGAGCAGTACTTC. The chain carries TRBV7-3 and TRBJ2-7; D is unresolved. With 3 bases removed from V and 6 bases from J, the gap between germline ends came to 12 bases. The CDR3 has 13 residues. The germline V gene has CDR1 SGHTA and CDR2 FQGTGA.

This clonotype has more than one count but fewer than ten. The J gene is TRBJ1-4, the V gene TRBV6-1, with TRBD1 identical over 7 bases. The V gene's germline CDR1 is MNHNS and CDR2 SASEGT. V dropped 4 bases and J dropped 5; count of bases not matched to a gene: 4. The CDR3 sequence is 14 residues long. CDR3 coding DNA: TGTGCCAGCAGTGTGACAGGGTCGAATGAAAAACTGTTTTTT. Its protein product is CASSVTGSNEKLFF.

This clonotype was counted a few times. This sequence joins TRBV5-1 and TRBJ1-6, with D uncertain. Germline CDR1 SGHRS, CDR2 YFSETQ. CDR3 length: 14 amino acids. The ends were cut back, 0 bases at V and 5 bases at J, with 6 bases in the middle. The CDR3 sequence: CASSLDAHNSPLHF. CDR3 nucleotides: TGCGCCAGCAGCTTGGATGCCCATAATTCACCCCTCCACTTT.

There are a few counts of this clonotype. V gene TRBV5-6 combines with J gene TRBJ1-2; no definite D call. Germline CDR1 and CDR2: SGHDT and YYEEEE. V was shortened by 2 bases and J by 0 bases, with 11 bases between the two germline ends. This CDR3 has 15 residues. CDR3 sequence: CASSLVREANYGYTF. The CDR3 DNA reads TGTGCCAGCAGCTTAGTTCGGGAAGCTAACTATGGCTACACCTTC.

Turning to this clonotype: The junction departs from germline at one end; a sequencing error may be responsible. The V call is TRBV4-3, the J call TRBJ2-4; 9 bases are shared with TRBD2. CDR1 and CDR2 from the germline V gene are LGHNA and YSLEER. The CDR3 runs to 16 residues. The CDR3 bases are TGCGCCAGCAGCCAAGACAGGGGACTAGCCCAAAACATTCAGTACTTC. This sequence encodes CASSQDRGLAQNIQYF.

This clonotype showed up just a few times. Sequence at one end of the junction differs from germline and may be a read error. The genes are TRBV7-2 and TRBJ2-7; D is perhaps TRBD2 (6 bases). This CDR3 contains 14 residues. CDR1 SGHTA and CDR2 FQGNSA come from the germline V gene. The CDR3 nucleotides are TGTGCCAGCAGTTTAGCGGTTTCCATCTACGAGCAGTACTTC. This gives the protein CASSLAVSIYEQYF. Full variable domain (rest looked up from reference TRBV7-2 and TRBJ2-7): GAGVSQSPSNKVTEKGKDVELRCDPISGHTALYWYRQSLGQGLEFLIYFQGNSAPDKSGLPSDRFSAERTGGSVSTLTIQRTQQEDSAVYLCASSLAVSIYEQYFGPGTRLTVT.

The CDR3 nucleotides read TGTGCCACCAGCAGAGGGGACTTCCCCCATGAGCAGTTCTTC. As protein: CATSRGDFPHEQFF. The chain has TRBV15 and TRBJ2-1; D may be TRBD2 (6 bases). This CDR3 has 14 amino acids. Germline V gene lookup returns CDR1 LNHNV and CDR2 YYDKDF (reference sequence). The ends were cut back, 1 base at V and 8 bases at J, with 12 bases in the middle.

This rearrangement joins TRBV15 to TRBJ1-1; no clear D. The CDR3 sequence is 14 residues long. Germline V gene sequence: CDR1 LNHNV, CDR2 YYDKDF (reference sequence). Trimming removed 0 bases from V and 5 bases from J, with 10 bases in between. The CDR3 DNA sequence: TGTGCCACCAGCAGAGATCTTAGTAGGACTGAAGCTTTCTTT. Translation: CATSRDLSRTEAFF.

CDR3 region: CASSLKGGWNTEAFF. In nucleotides, the CDR3 is TGTGCCAGCAGTTTAAAAGGGGGCTGGAACACTGAAGCTTTCTTT. This sequence joins TRBV27 and TRBJ1-1; TRBD1 aligns across 7 bases. The CDR3 is 15 residues long. V shed 2 bases and J 1 base; nucleotides not matched to a gene: 4. Germline V lookup: CDR1 MNHEY, CDR2 SMNVEV (reference sequence).

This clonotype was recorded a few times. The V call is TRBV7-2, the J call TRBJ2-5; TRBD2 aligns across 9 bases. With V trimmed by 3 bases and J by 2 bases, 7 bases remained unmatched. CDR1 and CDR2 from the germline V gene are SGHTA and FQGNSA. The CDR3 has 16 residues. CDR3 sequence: CASSFSGRRPQETQYF. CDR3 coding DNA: TGTGCCAGCAGCTTTAGCGGGAGAAGACCTCAAGAGACCCAGTACTTC.

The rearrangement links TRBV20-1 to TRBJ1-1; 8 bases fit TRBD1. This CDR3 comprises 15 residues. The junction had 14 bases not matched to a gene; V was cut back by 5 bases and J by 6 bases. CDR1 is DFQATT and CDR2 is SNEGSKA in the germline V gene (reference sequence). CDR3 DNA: TGCAGTGCTCCTCCCAGACAGGGGATGTACGCTGAAGCTTTCTTT. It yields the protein CSAPPRQGMYAEAFF.

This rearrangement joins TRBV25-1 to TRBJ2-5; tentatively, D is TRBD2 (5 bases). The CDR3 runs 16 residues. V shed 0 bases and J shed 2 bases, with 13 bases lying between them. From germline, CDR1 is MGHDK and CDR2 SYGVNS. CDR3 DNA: TGTGCCAGCAGTGAATATCCGGTTGAGGGACAAGAGACCCAGTACTTC. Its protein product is CASSEYPVEGQETQYF.

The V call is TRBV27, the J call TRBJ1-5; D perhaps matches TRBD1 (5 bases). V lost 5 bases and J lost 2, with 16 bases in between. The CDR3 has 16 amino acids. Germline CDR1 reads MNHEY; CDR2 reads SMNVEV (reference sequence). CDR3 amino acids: CASSAVLRGRNQPQHF. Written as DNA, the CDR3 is TGTGCCAGCAGTGCTGTACTCCGGGGCCGCAATCAGCCCCAGCATTTT.

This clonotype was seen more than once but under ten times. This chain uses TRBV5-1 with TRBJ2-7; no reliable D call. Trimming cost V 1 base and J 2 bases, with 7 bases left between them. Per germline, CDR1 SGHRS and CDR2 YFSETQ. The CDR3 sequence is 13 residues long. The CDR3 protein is CASSLMETYEQYF. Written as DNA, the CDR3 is TGCGCCAGCAGCTTGATGGAAACCTACGAGCAGTACTTC.

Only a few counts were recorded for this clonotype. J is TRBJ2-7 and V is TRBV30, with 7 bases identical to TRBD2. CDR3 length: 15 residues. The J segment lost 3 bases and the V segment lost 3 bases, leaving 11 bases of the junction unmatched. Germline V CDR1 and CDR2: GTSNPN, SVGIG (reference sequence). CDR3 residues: CAWSLRAGPSYEQYF. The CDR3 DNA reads TGTGCCTGGAGCCTTCGAGCGGGGCCCAGCTACGAGCAGTACTTC.

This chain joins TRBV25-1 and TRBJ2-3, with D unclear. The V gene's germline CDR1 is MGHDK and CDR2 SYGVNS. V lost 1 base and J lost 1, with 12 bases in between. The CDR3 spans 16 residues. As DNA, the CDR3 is TGTGCCAGCAGTGAATTGACCGGCGGAGGCACAGATACGCAGTATTTT. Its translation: CASSELTGGGTDTQYF.

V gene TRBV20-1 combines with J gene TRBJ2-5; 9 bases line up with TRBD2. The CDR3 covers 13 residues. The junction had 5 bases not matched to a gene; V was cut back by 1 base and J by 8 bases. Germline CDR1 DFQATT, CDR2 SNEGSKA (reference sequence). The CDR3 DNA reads TGCAGTGCTAGAGGAGGTAGCGGGAGAACCCAGTACTTC. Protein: CSARGGSGRTQYF.

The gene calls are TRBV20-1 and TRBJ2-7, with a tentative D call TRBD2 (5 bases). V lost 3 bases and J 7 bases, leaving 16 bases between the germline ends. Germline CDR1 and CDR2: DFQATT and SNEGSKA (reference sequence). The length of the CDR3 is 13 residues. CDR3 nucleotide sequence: TGCAGTGCTAGCCTTCCGGCACTAGGGGAGCAGTACTTC. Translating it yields CSASLPALGEQYF.

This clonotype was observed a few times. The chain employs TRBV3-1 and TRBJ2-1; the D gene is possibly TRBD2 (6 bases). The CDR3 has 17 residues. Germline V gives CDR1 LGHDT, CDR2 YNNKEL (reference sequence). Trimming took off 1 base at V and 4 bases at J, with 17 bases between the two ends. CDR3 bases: TGTGCCAGCAGCCAAGTCGTGCGGGACGGGGGTTACAATGAGCAGTTCTTC. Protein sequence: CASSQVVRDGGYNEQFF.